One sample yielded the 9 T cell receptor beta chains listed below, sequenced in a study of vaccination and CD4 T cells after COVID-19. Treatment in this sample: approximately nine-day PBMC culture with coronavirus spike peptide pools or control peptides (ViraFEST assay). An Oncomine TCR Beta short-read assay was used to sequence the DNA from cultured CD4+ T cells. TCRdb re-called the PCR reads through MiXCR, storing one row per CDR3 protein. Of 15,000 to 20,000 distinct CDR3 sequences in the sample, about 52% are singletons; the top ten hold approximately 4%. No antigen has been assigned to these receptors. The source material was CD4+ T cells from blood, cultured in vitro. The source of these receptors is a human donor who had recovered from COVID-19.

This clonotype was recorded only once. The V and J genes are TRBV12-3 or TRBV12-4 and TRBJ2-6; 9 nucleotides align to TRBD1. V shed 5 bases and J 4 bases; nucleotides not matched to a gene: 6. The CDR3 totals 16 residues. Here the CDR3 DNA reads TGTGCCAGCAGTCAAACAGGGGGCGCCGGGGCCAACGTCCTGACTTTC. Its protein is CASSQTGGAGANVLTF.

A single count supports this clonotype. This chain links TRBV19 with TRBJ2-1; 11 nucleotides match TRBD2. With V trimmed by 6 bases and J by 0 bases, 4 bases remained unmatched. The CDR3 covers 16 residues. Germline loops: CDR1 LNHDA, CDR2 SQIVND (reference sequence). CDR3 sequence reads: CASRGTSGYSYNEQFF. The CDR3 DNA follows: TGTGCCAGTAGGGGGACTAGCGGATACTCCTACAATGAGCAGTTCTTC.

This clonotype was counted only a few times. This chain uses TRBV6-1 with TRBJ2-7, with TRBD1 identical over 8 bases. J was trimmed by 0 bases and V by 4 bases; bases with no gene match: 2. The CDR3 totals 14 residues. Per the germline V gene, CDR1 is MNHNS and CDR2 is SASEGT. CDR3 sequence reads: CASSGDRSSYEQYF. As DNA, the CDR3 is TGTGCCAGCAGTGGGGACAGGAGCTCCTACGAGCAGTACTTC.

This clonotype came up a few times. The chain links TRBV20-1 to TRBJ2-1; 12 nucleotides agree with TRBD2. The CDR3 length is 15 residues. The ends lost 6 bases at V and 9 bases at J; junction bases unmatched: 12. Germline CDR1 reads DFQATT; CDR2 reads SNEGSKA (reference sequence). The CDR3 reads CSAPGLAGGWAEQFF. The DNA of the CDR3 is TGCAGTGCCCCGGGACTAGCGGGCGGCTGGGCTGAGCAGTTCTTC.

The chain uses TRBV23-1 and TRBJ2-7; D may match TRBD1 or TRBD2 (5 bases each). TRBV23-1 carries the ORF label, with uncertain function. The CDR3 covers 14 residues. V lost 6 bases to trimming and J lost 0 bases, with 12 bases between them. CDR3 sequence reads: CASRSGANSYEQYF. DNA of the CDR3: TGCGCCAGCAGATCCGGGGCCAACTCCTACGAGCAGTACTTC.

V and J are TRBV6-2 or TRBV6-3 and TRBJ2-7; D perhaps matches TRBD1 (7 bases). Germline V CDR1 and CDR2: MNHEY, SVGEGT. V gave up 6 bases and J gave up 6 bases, with 18 bases separating them. The CDR3 sequence is 14 residues long. The CDR3 nucleotides read TGTGCCAGCAGCCGCGGGACAGACCAGACCGAGCAGTACTTC. Translated: CASSRGTDQTEQYF.

This chain links TRBV6-1 with TRBJ1-1; D is unresolved. The ends were cut back, 6 bases at V and 11 bases at J, with 16 bases in the middle. CDR1 is MNHNS and CDR2 is SASEGT in the germline V gene. The CDR3 is 12 amino acids. The CDR3 DNA sequence: TGTGCCAGCAGCCGTTTGGCCGGGGAGGCTTTCTTT. Translated: CASSRLAGEAFF.

For this clonotype: The junction departs from the called germline gene at one end, perhaps through a read error. This chain links TRBV7-2 with TRBJ2-7; D gene ambiguous. The CDR3 runs to 14 residues. The V gene's germline CDR1 is SGHTA and CDR2 FQGNSA. CDR3 sequence: CASSQGLVSYEQYF. The CDR3 region has the DNA TGCGCCAGCAGCCAAGGCCTAGTCTCCTACGAGCAGTACTTC.

The rearrangement uses TRBV6-1 and TRBJ2-3; a possible D gene is TRBD1 (6 bases). Germline assignment: CDR1 MNHNS and CDR2 SASEGT. The V gene lost 4 bases and the J gene lost 4 bases, with 9 bases spanning the gap. CDR3 length equals 13 residues. The CDR3 nucleotides read TGTGCCAGCAGTGGCCCAGGGGCAGATACGCAGTATTTT. The encoded protein is CASSGPGADTQYF.